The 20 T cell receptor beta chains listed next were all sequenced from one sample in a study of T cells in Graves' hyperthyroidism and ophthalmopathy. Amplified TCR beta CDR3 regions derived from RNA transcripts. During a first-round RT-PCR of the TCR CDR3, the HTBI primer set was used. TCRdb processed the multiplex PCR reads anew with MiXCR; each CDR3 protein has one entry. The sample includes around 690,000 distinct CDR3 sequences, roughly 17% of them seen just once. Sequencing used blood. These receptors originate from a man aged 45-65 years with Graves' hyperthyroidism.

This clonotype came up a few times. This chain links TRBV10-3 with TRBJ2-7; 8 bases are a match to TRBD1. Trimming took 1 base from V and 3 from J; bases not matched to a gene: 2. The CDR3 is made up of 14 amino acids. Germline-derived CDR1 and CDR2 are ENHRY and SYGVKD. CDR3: CAISEYRGDYEQYF. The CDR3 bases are TGTGCCATCAGTGAGTACAGGGGGGACTACGAGCAGTACTTC.

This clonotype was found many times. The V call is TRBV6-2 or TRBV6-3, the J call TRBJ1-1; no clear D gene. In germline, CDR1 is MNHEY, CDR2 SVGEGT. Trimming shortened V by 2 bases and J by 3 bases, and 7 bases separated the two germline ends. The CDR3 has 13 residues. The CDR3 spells CASSYTRYTEAFF. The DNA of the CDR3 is TGTGCCAGCAGTTACACGAGATACACTGAAGCTTTCTTT.

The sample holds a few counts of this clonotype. The CDR3 DNA is TGTGCCAGCAGCCCCCGGGACAGGGGGCCGGCCGAGCAGTACTTC. It translates to CASSPRDRGPAEQYF. The rearrangement links TRBV14 to TRBJ2-7, with TRBD1 identical over 12 bases. Germline V gives CDR1 SGHDN, CDR2 FVKESK. The junction had 7 bases not matched to a gene; V was cut back by 4 bases and J by 6 bases. This CDR3 region has 15 residues.

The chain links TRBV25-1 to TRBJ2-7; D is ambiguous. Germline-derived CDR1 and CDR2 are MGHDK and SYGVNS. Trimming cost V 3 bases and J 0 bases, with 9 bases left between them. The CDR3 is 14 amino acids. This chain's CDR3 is CASSDIGPSYEQYF. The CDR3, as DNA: TGTGCCAGCAGTGATATCGGTCCCTCCTACGAGCAGTACTTC.

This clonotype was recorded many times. The chain's CDR3 is CASSVGRDNEKLFF. CDR3 bases: TGTGCCAGCAGTGTGGGACGGGATAATGAAAAACTGTTTTTT. This rearrangement joins TRBV12-3 or TRBV12-4 to TRBJ1-4, with D perhaps matching TRBD1 (5 bases). Trimming took 5 bases from V and 4 from J, leaving 11 bases between them. The CDR3 runs to 14 residues.

The CDR3 nucleotides are TGTGCCAGCAGTGATCTGGCGGGAGGTTCAGATACGCAGTATTTT. Amino acid sequence: CASSDLAGGSDTQYF. The J gene is TRBJ2-3, the V gene TRBV2; 8 bases are shared with TRBD2. This CDR3 spans 15 amino acids. Germline CDR1 is SNHLY and CDR2 is FYNNEI. Unmatched junction bases numbered 6, after V lost 3 bases and J lost 4 bases.

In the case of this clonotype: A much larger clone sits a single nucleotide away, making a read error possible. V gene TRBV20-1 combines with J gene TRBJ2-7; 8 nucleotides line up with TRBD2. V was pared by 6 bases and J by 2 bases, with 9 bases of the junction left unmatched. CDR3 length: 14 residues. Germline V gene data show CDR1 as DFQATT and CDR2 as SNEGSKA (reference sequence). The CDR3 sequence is CSAEGAGGTYEQYF. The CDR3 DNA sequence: TGCAGTGCGGAAGGGGCGGGAGGTACCTACGAGCAGTACTTC.

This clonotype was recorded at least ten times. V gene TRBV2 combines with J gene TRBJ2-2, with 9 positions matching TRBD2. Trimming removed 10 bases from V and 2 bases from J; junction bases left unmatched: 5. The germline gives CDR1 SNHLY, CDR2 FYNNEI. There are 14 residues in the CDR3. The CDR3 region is CATKRGANTGELFF. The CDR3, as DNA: TGTGCCACCAAGCGGGGGGCTAACACCGGGGAGCTGTTTTTT. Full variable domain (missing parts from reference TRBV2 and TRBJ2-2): EPEVTQTPSHQVTQMGQEVILRCVPISNHLYFYWYRQILGQKVEFLVSFYNNEISEKSEIFDDQFSVERPDGSNFTLKIRSTKLEDSAMYFCATKRGANTGELFFGEGSRLTVL.

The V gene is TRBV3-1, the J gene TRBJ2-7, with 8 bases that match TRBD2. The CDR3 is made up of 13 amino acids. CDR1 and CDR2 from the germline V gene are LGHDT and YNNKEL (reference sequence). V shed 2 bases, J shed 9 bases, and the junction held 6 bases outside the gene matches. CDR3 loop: CASSQTAGAVQYF. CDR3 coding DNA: TGTGCCAGCAGCCAAACAGCGGGAGCGGTGCAGTACTTC.

CDR3 in DNA: TGTGCCAGCAGACAACTAGCGGGAGTTGCCGAGCAGTACTTC. It codes for CASRQLAGVAEQYF. This chain uses TRBV6-1 with TRBJ2-7, with TRBD2 matching over 11 bases. Germline-derived CDR1 and CDR2 are MNHNS and SASEGT. The length of the CDR3 is 14 residues. The ends lost 6 bases at V and 6 bases at J; junction bases unmatched: 7.

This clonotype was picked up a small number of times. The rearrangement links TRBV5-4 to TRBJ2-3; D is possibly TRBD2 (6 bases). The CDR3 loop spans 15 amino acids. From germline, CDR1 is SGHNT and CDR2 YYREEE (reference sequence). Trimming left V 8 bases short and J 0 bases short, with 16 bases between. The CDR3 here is CASRGTSISTDTQYF. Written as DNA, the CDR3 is TGTGCCAGTCGCGGGACTTCCATAAGCACAGATACGCAGTATTTT.

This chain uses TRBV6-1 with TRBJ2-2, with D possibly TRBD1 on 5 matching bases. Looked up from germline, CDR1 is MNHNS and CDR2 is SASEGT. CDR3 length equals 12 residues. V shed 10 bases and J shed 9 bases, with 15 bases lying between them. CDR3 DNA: TGTGCCACCGAGCAGGGCGGCCGGGAGCTGTTTTTT. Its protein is CATEQGGRELFF.

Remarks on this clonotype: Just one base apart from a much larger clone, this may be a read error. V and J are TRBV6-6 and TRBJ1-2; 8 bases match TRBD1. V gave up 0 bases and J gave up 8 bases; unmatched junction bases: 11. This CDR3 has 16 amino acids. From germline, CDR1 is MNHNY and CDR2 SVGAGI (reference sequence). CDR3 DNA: TGTGCCAGCAGTTACTCCGGTGCAGGGGGCGATAAGGGCTACACCTTC. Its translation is CASSYSGAGGDKGYTF.

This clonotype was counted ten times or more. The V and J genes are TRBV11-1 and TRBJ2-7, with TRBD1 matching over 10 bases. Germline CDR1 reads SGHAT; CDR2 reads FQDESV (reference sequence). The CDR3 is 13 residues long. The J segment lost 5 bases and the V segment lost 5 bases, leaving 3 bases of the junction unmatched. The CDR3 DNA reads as TGTGCCAGCAGCGACAGGGGGCGGGACGAGCAGTACTTC. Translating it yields CASSDRGRDEQYF.

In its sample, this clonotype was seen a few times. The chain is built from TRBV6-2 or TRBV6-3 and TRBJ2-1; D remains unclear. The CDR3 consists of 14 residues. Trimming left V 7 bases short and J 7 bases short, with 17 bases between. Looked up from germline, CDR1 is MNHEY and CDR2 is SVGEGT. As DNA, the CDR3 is TGTGCCAGCAAAGACACCCTGTCTAGGAATGAGCAGTTCTTC. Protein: CASKDTLSRNEQFF.

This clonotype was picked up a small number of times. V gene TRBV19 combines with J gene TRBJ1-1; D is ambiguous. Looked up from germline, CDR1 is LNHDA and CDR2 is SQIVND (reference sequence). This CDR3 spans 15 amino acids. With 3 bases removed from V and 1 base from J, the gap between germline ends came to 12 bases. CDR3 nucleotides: TGTGCCAGTAGTATCTCCCCCAGCCAGAACACTGAAGCTTTCTTT. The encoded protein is CASSISPSQNTEAFF.

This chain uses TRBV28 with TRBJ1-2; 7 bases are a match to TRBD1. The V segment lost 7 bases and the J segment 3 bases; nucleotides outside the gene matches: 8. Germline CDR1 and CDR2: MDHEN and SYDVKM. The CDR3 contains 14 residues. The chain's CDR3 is CASTVGQSHYGYTF. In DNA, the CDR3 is TGTGCCAGCACCGTGGGACAGTCGCACTATGGCTACACCTTC.

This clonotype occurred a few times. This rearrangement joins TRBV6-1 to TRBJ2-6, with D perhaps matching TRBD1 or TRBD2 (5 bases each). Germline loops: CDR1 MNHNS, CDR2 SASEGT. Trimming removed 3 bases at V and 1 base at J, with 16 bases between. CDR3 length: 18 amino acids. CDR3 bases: TGTGCCAGCAGTGATCCGGGACCGCTCGTATCTGGGGCCAACGTCCTGACTTTC. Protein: CASSDPGPLVSGANVLTF.

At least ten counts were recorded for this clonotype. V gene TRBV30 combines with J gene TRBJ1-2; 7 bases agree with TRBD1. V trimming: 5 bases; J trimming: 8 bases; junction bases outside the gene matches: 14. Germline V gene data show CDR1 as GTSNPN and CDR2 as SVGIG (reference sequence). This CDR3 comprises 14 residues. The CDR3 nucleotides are TGTGCCTGGGGGTCGACAGGGCCCCCTTCCGGCTACACCTTC. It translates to CAWGSTGPPSGYTF.

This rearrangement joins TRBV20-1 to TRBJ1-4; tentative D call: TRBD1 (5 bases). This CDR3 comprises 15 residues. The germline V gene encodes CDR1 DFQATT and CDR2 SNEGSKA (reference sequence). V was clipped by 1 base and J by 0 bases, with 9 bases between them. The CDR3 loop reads CSARGQLPTNEKLFF. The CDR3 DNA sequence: TGCAGTGCTAGAGGACAGCTGCCAACTAATGAAAAACTGTTTTTT.